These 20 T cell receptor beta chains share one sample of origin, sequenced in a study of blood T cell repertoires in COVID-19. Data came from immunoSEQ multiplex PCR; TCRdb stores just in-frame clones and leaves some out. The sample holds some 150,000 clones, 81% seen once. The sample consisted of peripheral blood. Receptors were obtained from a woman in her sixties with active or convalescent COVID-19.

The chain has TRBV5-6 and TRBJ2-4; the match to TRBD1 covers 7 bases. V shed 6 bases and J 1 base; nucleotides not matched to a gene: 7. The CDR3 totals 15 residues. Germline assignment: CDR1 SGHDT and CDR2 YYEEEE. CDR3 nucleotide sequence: TGTGCCAGCAACCGACAGGGTAAGGCCAAAAACATTCAGTACTTC. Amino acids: CASNRQGKAKNIQYF. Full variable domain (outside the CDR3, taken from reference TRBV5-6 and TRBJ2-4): DAGVTQSPTHLIKTRGQQVTLRCSPKSGHDTVSWYQQALGQGPQFIFQYYEEEERQRGNFPDRFSGHQFPNYSSELNVNALLLGDSALYLCASNRQGKAKNIQYFGAGTRLSVL.

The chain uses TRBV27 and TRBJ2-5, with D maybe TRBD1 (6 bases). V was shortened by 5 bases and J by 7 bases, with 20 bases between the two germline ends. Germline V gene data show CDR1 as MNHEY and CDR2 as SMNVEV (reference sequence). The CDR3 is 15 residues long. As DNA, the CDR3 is TGTGCCAGCAGTCCATGGGACACAACCCTAGGGACCCAGTACTTC. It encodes CASSPWDTTLGTQYF.

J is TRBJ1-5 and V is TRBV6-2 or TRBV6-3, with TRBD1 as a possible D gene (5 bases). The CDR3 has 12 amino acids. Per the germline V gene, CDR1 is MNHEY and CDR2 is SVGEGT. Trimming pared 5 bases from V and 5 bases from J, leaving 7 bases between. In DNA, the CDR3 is TGTGCCAGCAGTCAGGGATATCAGCCCCAGCATTTT. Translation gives CASSQGYQPQHF.

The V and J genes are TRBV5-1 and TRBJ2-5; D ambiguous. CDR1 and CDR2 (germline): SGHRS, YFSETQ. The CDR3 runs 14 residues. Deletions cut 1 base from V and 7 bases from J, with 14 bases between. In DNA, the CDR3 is TGCGCCAGCAGCTTGAGTGAACCACCGGGGACCCAGTACTTC. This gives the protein CASSLSEPPGTQYF. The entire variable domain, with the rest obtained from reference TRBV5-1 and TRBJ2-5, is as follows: KAGVTQTPRYLIKTRGQQVTLSCSPISGHRSVSWYQQTPGQGLQFLFEYFSETQRNKGNFPGRFSGRQFSNSRSEMNVSTLELGDSALYLCASSLSEPPGTQYFGPGTRLLVL.

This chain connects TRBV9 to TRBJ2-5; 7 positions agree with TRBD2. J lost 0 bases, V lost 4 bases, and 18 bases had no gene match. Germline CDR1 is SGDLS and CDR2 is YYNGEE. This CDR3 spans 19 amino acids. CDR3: CASSTRRELASPNQETQYF. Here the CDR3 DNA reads TGTGCCAGCAGCACAAGACGAGAACTAGCGTCCCCTAACCAAGAGACCCAGTACTTC. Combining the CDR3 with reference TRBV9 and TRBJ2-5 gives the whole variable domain DSGVTQTPKHLITATGQRVTLRCSPRSGDLSVYWYQQSLDQGLQFLIQYYNGEERAKGNILERFSAQQFPDLHSELNLSSLELGDSALYFCASSTRRELASPNQETQYFGPGTRLLVL.

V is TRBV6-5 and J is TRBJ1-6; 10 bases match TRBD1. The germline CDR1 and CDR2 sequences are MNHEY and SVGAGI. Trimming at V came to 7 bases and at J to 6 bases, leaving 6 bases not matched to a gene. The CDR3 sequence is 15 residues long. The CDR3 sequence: CASTGDRGVNSPLHF. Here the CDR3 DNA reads TGTGCCAGCACCGGGGACAGGGGAGTTAATTCACCCCTCCACTTT.

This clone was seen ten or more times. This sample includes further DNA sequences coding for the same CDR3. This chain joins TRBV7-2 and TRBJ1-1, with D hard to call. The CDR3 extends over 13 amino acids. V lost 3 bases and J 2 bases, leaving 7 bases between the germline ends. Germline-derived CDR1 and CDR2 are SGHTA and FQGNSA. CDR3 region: CASSFSVNTEAFF. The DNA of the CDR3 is TGTGCCAGCAGCTTTTCGGTAAACACTGAAGCTTTCTTT.

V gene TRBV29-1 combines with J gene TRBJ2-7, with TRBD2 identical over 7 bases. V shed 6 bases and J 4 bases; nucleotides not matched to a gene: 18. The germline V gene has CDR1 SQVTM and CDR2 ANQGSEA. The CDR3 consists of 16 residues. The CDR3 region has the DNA TGCAGCGTACGACTCGGGACTACCCGTCGTTCTTACGAGCAGTACTTC. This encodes CSVRLGTTRRSYEQYF.

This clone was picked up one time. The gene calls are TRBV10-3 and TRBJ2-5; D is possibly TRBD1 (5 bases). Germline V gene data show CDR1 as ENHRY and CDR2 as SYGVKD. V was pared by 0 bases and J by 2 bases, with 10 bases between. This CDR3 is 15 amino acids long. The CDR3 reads CAISESQTVQETQYF. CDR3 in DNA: TGTGCCATCAGTGAGTCGCAGACAGTACAAGAGACCCAGTACTTC.

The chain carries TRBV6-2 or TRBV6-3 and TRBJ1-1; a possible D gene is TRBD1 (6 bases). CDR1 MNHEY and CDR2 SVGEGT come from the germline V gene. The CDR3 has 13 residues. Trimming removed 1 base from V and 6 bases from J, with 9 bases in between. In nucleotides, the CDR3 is TGTGCCAGCAGTTACTATGGGGGCGCTGAAGCTTTCTTT. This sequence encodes CASSYYGGAEAFF.

CDR3 region: CASSIDSITQYF. For the CDR3, the DNA is TGTGCCAGCAGCATCGACTCCATTACGCAGTATTTT. The chain uses TRBV5-8 and TRBJ2-3; D call uncertain. Trimming pared 4 bases from V and 8 bases from J, leaving 11 bases between. Germline-derived CDR1 and CDR2 are SGHTS and YDEGEE. The CDR3 is 12 residues long.

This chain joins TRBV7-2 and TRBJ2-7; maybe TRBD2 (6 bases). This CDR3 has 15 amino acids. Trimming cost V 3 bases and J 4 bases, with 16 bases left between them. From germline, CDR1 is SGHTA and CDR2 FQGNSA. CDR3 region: CASSFLRGGGYEQYF. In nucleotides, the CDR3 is TGTGCCAGCAGCTTTTTAAGGGGAGGTGGGTACGAGCAGTACTTC.

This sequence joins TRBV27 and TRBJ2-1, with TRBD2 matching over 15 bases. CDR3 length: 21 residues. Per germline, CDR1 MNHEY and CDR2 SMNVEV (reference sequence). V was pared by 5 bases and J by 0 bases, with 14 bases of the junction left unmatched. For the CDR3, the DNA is TGTGCCAGCAGTCCTCTGTGGACTAGCGGGAGGGCCCTAAGCTCCTACAATGAGCAGTTCTTC. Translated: CASSPLWTSGRALSSYNEQFF.

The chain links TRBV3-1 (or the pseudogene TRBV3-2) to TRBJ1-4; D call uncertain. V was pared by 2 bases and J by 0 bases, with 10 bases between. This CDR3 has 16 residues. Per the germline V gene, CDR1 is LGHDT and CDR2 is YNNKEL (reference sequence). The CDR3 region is CASSQRLSATNEKLFF. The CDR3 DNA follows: TGTGCCAGCAGCCAACGACTGTCTGCAACTAATGAAAAACTGTTTTTT.

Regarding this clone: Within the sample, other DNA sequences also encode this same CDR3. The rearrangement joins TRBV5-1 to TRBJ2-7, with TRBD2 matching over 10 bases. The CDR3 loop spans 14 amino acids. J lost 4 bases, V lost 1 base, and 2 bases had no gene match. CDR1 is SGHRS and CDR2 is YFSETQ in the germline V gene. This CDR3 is CASSLTSGNYEQYF. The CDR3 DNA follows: TGCGCCAGCAGCTTGACTAGCGGGAATTACGAGCAGTACTTC.

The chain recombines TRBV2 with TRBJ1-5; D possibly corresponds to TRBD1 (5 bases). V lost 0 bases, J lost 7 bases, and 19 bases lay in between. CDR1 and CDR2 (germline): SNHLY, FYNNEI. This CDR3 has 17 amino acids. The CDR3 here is CASSEAEGTRLGQPQHF. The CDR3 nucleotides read TGTGCCAGCAGTGAAGCTGAGGGGACTCGGCTTGGACAGCCCCAGCATTTT.

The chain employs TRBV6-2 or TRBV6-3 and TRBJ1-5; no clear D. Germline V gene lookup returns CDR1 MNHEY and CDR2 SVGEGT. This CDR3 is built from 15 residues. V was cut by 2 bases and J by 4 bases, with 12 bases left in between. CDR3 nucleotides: TGTGCCAGCAGTTACCAGGCCTTATCGAATCAGCCCCAGCATTTT. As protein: CASSYQALSNQPQHF.

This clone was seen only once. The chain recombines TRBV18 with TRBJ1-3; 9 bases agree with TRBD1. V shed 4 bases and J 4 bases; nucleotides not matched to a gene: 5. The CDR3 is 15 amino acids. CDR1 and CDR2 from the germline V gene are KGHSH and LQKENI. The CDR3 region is CASSRDREPGNTIYF. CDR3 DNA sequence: TGTGCCAGCTCACGGGACAGGGAGCCCGGAAACACCATATATTTT.

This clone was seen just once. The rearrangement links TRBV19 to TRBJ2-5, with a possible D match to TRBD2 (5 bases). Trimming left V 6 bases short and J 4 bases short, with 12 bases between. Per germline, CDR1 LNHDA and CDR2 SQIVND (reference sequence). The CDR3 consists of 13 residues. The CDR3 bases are TGTGCCAGTAGATTGGGAGAATCAGAGACCCAGTACTTC. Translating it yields CASRLGESETQYF.

The DNA of the CDR3 is TGTGCCAGCAGCCCCGGGACTCCCGCAGGTGAAAAACTGTTTTTT. It specifies CASSPGTPAGEKLFF. The gene calls are TRBV7-9 and TRBJ1-4, with D perhaps TRBD1 (5 bases). The CDR3 loop spans 15 amino acids. CDR1 and CDR2 (germline): SEHNR, FQNEAQ (reference sequence). Trimming shortened V by 5 bases and J by 7 bases, and 17 bases separated the two germline ends.